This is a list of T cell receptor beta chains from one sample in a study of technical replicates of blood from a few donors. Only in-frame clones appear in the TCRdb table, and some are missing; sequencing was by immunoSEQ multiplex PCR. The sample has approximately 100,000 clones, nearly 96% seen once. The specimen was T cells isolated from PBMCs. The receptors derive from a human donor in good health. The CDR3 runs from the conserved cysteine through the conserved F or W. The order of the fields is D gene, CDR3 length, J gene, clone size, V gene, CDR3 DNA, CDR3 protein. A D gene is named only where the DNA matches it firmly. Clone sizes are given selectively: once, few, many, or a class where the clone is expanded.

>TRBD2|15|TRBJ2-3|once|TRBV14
TGTGCCAGCGGGCAGATCGGACTAGCGGCATCTACGCAGTATTTT
CASGQIGLAASTQYF
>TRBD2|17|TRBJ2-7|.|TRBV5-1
TGCGCCAGCAGCCAAAAAAGCTCGGGGGGGATGGCTTACGAGCAGTACTTC
CASSQKSSGGMAYEQYF
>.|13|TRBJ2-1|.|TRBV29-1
TGCAGCGTTGAAATATACAGAAACAATGAGCAGTTCTTC
CSVEIYRNNEQFF
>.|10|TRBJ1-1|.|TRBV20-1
TGCAGTGCTCGGGAAACTGAAGCTTTCTTT
CSARETEAFF
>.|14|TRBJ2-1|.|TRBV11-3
TGTGCCAGCAGCTATAGGTCAGGGAACAATGAGCAGTTCTTC
CASSYRSGNNEQFF
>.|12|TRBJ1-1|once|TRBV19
TGTGCCAGCCTGACCCCGAGGGAGGCGGCTTTCTTT
CASLTPREAAFF
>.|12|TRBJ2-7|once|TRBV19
TGTGCCAGTAGCGTGGTAGGGGGCGAGCAGTACTTC
CASSVVGGEQYF
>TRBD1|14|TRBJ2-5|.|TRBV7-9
TGTGCCAGCCAGGACAGGGGAGCCCAAGAGACCCAGTACTTC
CASQDRGAQETQYF
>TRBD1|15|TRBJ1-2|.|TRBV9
TGTGCCAGCAGCGGACCCCCGGGACAGTGGGATGGCTACACCTTC
CASSGPPGQWDGYTF
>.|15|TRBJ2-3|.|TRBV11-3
TGTGCCAGCAGCTTAGGTGCTAGCGCGATCGATACGCAGTATTTT
CASSLGASAIDTQYF
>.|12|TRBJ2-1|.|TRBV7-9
TGTGCCAGCAGCTGGACACCCAATGAGCAGTTCTTC
CASSWTPNEQFF
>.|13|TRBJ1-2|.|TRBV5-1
TGCGCCAGCAGTCACCGGGATAACTATGGCTACACCTTC
CASSHRDNYGYTF
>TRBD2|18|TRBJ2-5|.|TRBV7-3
TGTGCCAGTAGCTTAAGGACGGGACTAGCGGGGGGTGTAGAGACCCAGTACTTC
CASSLRTGLAGGVETQYF
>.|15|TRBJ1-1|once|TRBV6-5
TGTGCCAGCAGTTCCAGGCCGCCCTCGAACACTGAAGCTTTCTTT
CASSSRPPSNTEAFF
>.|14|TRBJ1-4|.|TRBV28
TGTGCCAGCAGTTTTACAGACCATAATGAAAAACTGTTTTTT
CASSFTDHNEKLFF
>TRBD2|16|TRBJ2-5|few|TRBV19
TGTGCCAGTAGTACGGGAGGGGGAGTCGGTTCGGAGACCCAGTACTTC
CASSTGGGVGSETQYF
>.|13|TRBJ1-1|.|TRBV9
TGTGCCAGCAGCGTAGCCGGGAACACTGAAGCTTTCTTT
CASSVAGNTEAFF
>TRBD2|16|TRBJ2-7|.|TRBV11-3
TGTGCCAGCAGCTCCCCAGGACTAGCGGACTCCTACCAGCAGTACTTC
CASSSPGLADSYQQYF
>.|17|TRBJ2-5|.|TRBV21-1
TGTGCCAGCAACCAAGCGGCGACAGGGAGGTCGAAAGAGACCCAGTACTTC
CASNQAATGRSKETQYF
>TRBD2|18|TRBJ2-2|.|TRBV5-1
TGCGCCAGCAGCCCGTCCGTAGCGGGGGCGCAGAACACCGGGGAGCTGTTTTTT
CASSPSVAGAQNTGELFF
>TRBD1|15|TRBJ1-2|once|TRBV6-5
TGTGCCAGCAGTTATTCACAAAGGGGGCCGGGTGGCTACACCTTC
CASSYSQRGPGGYTF
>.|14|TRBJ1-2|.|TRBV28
TGTGCCAGCATCACTTCAGGCAGCATCTATGGCTACACCTTC
CASITSGSIYGYTF
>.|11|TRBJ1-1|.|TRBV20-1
TGCAGTGCTCCTAATCAAATTGAAGCTTTCTTT
CSAPNQIEAFF
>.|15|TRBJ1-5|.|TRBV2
TGTGCCAGCAGTGTTTTAATGATCCCGGGTCAGCCCCAGCATTTT
CASSVLMIPGQPQHF
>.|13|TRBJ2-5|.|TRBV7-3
TGTGCCAGCAGCTTAAGGCGGGGAGAGACCCAGTACTTC
CASSLRRGETQYF
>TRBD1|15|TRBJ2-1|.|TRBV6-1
TGTGCCAGCAGTGGCCCGGGACAGGGACCCAATGAGCAGTTCTTC
CASSGPGQGPNEQFF
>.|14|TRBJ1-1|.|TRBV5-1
TGCGCCAGCAGCTTAGAGGAGAGTGGCACTGAAGCTTTCTTT
CASSLEESGTEAFF
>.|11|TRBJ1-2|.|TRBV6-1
TGTGCCAGCAGTGCCAGCTATGGCTACACCTTC
CASSASYGYTF
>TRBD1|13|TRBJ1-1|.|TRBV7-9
TGTGCCAGCAGCTGGACAGGGCTTTCTGAAGCTTTCTTT
CASSWTGLSEAFF
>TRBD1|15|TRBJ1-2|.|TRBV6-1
TGTGCCAGCAGTGAGGGACAGGGGGGATCTATTAGCTACACCTTC
CASSEGQGGSISYTF
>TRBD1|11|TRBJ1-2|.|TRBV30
TGTGCCGTGACAGGGGGCTATGGCTACACCTTC
CAVTGGYGYTF
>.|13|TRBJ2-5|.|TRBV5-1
TGCGCCAGCAGCTTGCAGGCCCCGGAGACCCAGTACTTC
CASSLQAPETQYF
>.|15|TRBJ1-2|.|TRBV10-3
TGTGCCATCAGTGAGTCCCAGACCACGGGCTATGGCTACACCTTC
CAISESQTTGYGYTF
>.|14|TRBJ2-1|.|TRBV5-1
TGCGCCAGCAGCCCGGGGGAGAGAACGGATGAGCAGTTCTTC
CASSPGERTDEQFF
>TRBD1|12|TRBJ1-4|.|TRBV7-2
TGTGCCAGCAGCCCTCTACAGGGGAGACTGTTTTTT
CASSPLQGRLFF
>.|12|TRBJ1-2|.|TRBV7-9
TGTGCCAGCAGCCCCGGTTGGTCTGGCTACACCTTC
CASSPGWSGYTF
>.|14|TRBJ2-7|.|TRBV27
TGTGCCAGCAAGGTGGCGGGGACTGCCTACGAGCAGTACTTC
CASKVAGTAYEQYF
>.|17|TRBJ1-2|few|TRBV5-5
TGTGCCAGCAGAGCCTCCGGACAGCCCCGGGCTAACTATGGCTACACCTTC
CASRASGQPRANYGYTF
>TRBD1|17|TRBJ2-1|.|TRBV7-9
TGTGCCAGCAGCTCTAGCCGGGACAGGGGTCCCTACAATGAGCAGTTCTTC
CASSSSRDRGPYNEQFF
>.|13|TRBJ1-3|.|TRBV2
TGTGCCAGCAGTATCTACTCTGGAAACACCATATATTTT
CASSIYSGNTIYF
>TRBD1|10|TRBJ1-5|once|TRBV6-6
TGTGCCACAGGGGGTCAGCCCCAGCATTTT
CATGGQPQHF
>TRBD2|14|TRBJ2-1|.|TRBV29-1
TGCAGCGTTAAAATAGCGGGAGGCTTGGGTGAGCAGTTCTTC
CSVKIAGGLGEQFF
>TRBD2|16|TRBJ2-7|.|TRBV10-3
TGTGCCATCAGTGGGCGGACTAGCGGGAGGGCGGAGGAGCAGTACTTC
CAISGRTSGRAEEQYF
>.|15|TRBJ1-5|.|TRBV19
TGTGCCAGTAGTATAGCGTGGCAGGACAATCAGCCCCAGCATTTT
CASSIAWQDNQPQHF
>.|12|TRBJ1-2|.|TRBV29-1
TGCAGCGTGAAAACAGGTGACTATGGCTACACCTTC
CSVKTGDYGYTF